One sample yielded the 19 T cell receptor beta chains listed below, sequenced in a study of CD4 T cells in relation to SARS-CoV-2 and coronaviruses. TCRdb keeps only in-frame clones here, not all; method: immunoSEQ multiplex PCR. The profile shows about 60,000 clones, approximately 90% of them singletons. Sequencing was carried out using naive CD4+ T cells from PBMCs. Subset here: naive CD4+ T cells isolated by negative enrichment. These receptors were obtained from an adult with COVID-19.

This rearrangement joins TRBV7-9 to TRBJ1-1, with D perhaps TRBD1 (5 bases). Germline values: CDR1 SEHNR, CDR2 FQNEAQ (reference sequence). V lost 3 bases and J 2 bases, leaving 19 bases between the germline ends. The CDR3 has 17 amino acids. The CDR3 DNA reads as TGTGCCAGCAGCTTCCGCCCGAGGGGAGATCCAAACACTGAAGCTTTCTTT. Residues: CASSFRPRGDPNTEAFF.

The chain uses TRBV6-5 and TRBJ2-3; no clear D gene. CDR1 MNHEY and CDR2 SVGAGI come from the germline V gene. The CDR3 sequence is 15 residues long. Trimming cost V 7 bases and J 1 base, with 15 bases left between them. CDR3: CASTYLSVGTDTQYF. In nucleotides, the CDR3 is TGTGCCAGCACCTACCTCAGTGTGGGCACAGATACGCAGTATTTT.

The gene calls are TRBV6-5 and TRBJ2-7, with 11 bases matching TRBD2. The CDR3 runs to 14 residues. CDR1 and CDR2 from the germline V gene are MNHEY and SVGAGI. With V trimmed by 7 bases and J by 2 bases, 4 bases remained unmatched. The CDR3 DNA reads as TGTGCCAGCACCGGACTAGCGGGCCCCTACGAGCAGTACTTC. Translating it yields CASTGLAGPYEQYF.

Regarding this clone: Other nucleotide sequences in the sample specify the same CDR3. The chain uses TRBV5-1 and TRBJ2-6; TRBD2 might be the D (7 bases). The V end lost 0 bases, the J end lost 4 bases, and 11 bases lay between the germline ends. The CDR3 extends over 16 amino acids. CDR1 is SGHRS, CDR2 YFSETQ, per germline. The CDR3 DNA follows: TGCGCCAGCAGCTTGGAGGGGGGGCCCGGGGCCAACGTCCTGACTTTC. The encoded protein is CASSLEGGPGANVLTF.

The V and J genes are TRBV18 and TRBJ2-2; weak D call: TRBD2 (6 bases). Germline assignment: CDR1 KGHSH and CDR2 LQKENI. The CDR3 runs to 16 residues. The V end lost 0 bases, the J end lost 4 bases, and 12 bases lay between the germline ends. The CDR3 is CASSPPDGSFTGELFF. The CDR3 bases are TGTGCCAGCTCACCACCGGACGGGAGTTTCACCGGGGAGCTGTTTTTT. Full variable domain (outside the CDR3, taken from reference TRBV18 and TRBJ2-2): NAGVMQNPRHLVRRRGQEARLRCSPMKGHSHVYWYRQLPEEGLKFMVYLQKENIIDESGMPKERFSAEFPKEGPSILRIQQVVRGDSAAYFCASSPPDGSFTGELFFGEGSRLTVL.

The chain is built from TRBV5-5 and TRBJ2-5; D not resolved. The V gene's germline CDR1 is SGHKS and CDR2 YYEKEE (reference sequence). V was cut by 2 bases and J by 3 bases, with 5 bases left in between. CDR3 length: 12 amino acids. The CDR3 is CASSLTEETQYF. In DNA form, the CDR3 reads TGTGCCAGCAGCTTAACTGAAGAGACCCAGTACTTC.

The rearrangement uses TRBV6-1 and TRBJ2-1; TRBD2 aligns across 7 bases. CDR1 and CDR2 from the germline V gene are MNHNS and SASEGT. CDR3 length equals 17 residues. V was clipped by 0 bases and J by 5 bases; unmatched bases: 10. Here the CDR3 reads CASSEAHGGGRHNEQFF. The CDR3 nucleotides read TGTGCCAGCAGTGAAGCGCACGGGGGAGGGAGACACAATGAGCAGTTCTTC.

J is TRBJ2-1 and V is TRBV9, with 14 bases aligning to TRBD2. CDR3 size: 16 residues. Germline V CDR1 and CDR2: SGDLS, YYNGEE. V dropped 3 bases and J dropped 5; count of bases not matched to a gene: 4. The CDR3: CASSERLAGGDNEQFF. The CDR3 DNA reads as TGTGCCAGCAGCGAGCGACTAGCGGGAGGGGACAATGAGCAGTTCTTC.

The chain uses TRBV28 and TRBJ2-7; the D is unclear. CDR3 size: 12 residues. Looked up from germline, CDR1 is MDHEN and CDR2 is SYDVKM. The ends were cut back, 7 bases at V and 0 bases at J, with 7 bases in the middle. Here the CDR3 DNA reads TGTGCCAGCACCCCGAGCTCCTACGAGCAGTACTTC. Protein sequence: CASTPSSYEQYF.

This chain connects TRBV25-1 to TRBJ2-1; D remains ambiguous. The V gene's germline CDR1 is MGHDK and CDR2 SYGVNS. V dropped 5 bases and J dropped 10 bases, with 24 bases sitting between them. The CDR3 length is 16 residues. The CDR3 spells CASSLPGWSRASEQFF. The CDR3 DNA reads as TGTGCCAGCAGTCTCCCTGGGTGGTCCCGGGCTTCGGAGCAGTTCTTC. Full variable domain (outside the CDR3, taken from reference TRBV25-1 and TRBJ2-1): EADIYQTPRYLVIGTGKKITLECSQTMGHDKMYWYQQDPGMELHLIHYSYGVNSTEKGDLSSESTVSRIRTEHFPLTLESARPSHTSQYLCASSLPGWSRASEQFFGPGTRLTVL.

This chain joins TRBV5-1 and TRBJ2-3; 8 bases line up with TRBD1. This CDR3 has 13 amino acids. Trimming at V came to 0 bases and at J to 9 bases, leaving 3 bases not matched to a gene. Germline CDR1 and CDR2: SGHRS and YFSETQ. CDR3: CASSLGQGRTQYF. CDR3 DNA sequence: TGCGCCAGCAGCTTGGGACAGGGGAGGACGCAGTATTTT.

The chain employs TRBV27 and TRBJ2-3; 9 nucleotides line up with TRBD2. This CDR3 comprises 17 residues. J lost 2 bases, V lost 6 bases, and 12 bases had no gene match. Germline V gene sequence: CDR1 MNHEY, CDR2 SMNVEV (reference sequence). In DNA, the CDR3 is TGTGCCAGCAGAGAAAAGGGGGCTAGCGGGACCACAGATACGCAGTATTTT. It codes for CASREKGASGTTDTQYF.

The chain is built from TRBV2 and TRBJ1-1; weak D call: TRBD1 (5 bases). CDR1 SNHLY and CDR2 FYNNEI come from the germline V gene. The CDR3 runs 15 residues. The V gene lost 10 bases and the J gene lost 0 bases, with 18 bases spanning the gap. As DNA, the CDR3 is TGTGCCACCACCCAGGGTTCTCCGGTGAACACTGAAGCTTTCTTT. It is translated as CATTQGSPVNTEAFF.

V usage is TRBV30 and J usage is TRBJ2-5; D is undetermined. CDR1 and CDR2 (germline): GTSNPN, SVGIG (reference sequence). The CDR3 contains 12 residues. Trimming cost V 7 bases and J 5 bases, with 14 bases left between them. The CDR3 region has the DNA TGTGCCTACCGGGTCGTATCGGAGACCCAGTACTTC. This sequence encodes CAYRVVSETQYF.

The genes are TRBV27 and TRBJ2-4; 7 nucleotides agree with TRBD2. Germline trimming cut 8 bases from V and 7 bases from J; bases unmatched to any gene: 11. This CDR3 comprises 14 residues. Germline CDR1 and CDR2: MNHEY and SMNVEV (reference sequence). DNA for the CDR3: TGTGCCAGCGGCGACAGCGGGATTAGGAACATTCAGTACTTC. It codes for CASGDSGIRNIQYF.

The rearrangement links TRBV24-1 to TRBJ2-3, with D uncertain. The CDR3 loop spans 12 amino acids. Germline V lookup: CDR1 KGHDR, CDR2 SFDVKD. With 6 bases removed from V and 1 base from J, the gap between germline ends came to 4 bases. CDR3 residues: CATSLGTDTQYF. The CDR3 DNA follows: TGTGCCACCAGTCTGGGCACAGATACGCAGTATTTT.

The genes are TRBV11-3 and TRBJ2-5, with 13 bases matching TRBD2. Germline-derived CDR1 and CDR2 are SGHNT and YENEEA. The CDR3 is made up of 17 amino acids. Trimming removed 5 bases from V and 3 bases from J; junction bases left unmatched: 9. The CDR3, as DNA: TGTGCCAGCAGCGTTGGACTAGCGGGAGCTGGGAAAGAGACCCAGTACTTC. Protein product: CASSVGLAGAGKETQYF. Full variable domain (missing parts from reference TRBV11-3 and TRBJ2-5): EAGVVQSPRYKIIEKKQPVAFWCNPISGHNTLYWYLQNLGQGPELLIRYENEEAVDDSQLPKDRFSAERLKGVDSTLKIQPAELGDSAVYLCASSVGLAGAGKETQYFGPGTRLLVL.

This clone occurred a few times. The V and J genes are TRBV7-3 and TRBJ1-1; D is unresolved. Trimming removed 3 bases from V and 5 bases from J, with 10 bases in between. Germline-derived CDR1 and CDR2 are SGHTA and FQGTGA. The CDR3 has 13 residues. CDR3 amino acids: CASSLGMQTEAFF. The CDR3 nucleotides read TGTGCCAGCAGCTTGGGAATGCAGACTGAAGCTTTCTTT.

V is TRBV2 and J is TRBJ1-2; D perhaps matches TRBD1 (6 bases). The CDR3 has 14 amino acids. Trimming removed 5 bases from V and 7 bases from J, with 17 bases in between. CDR1 is SNHLY, CDR2 FYNNEI, per germline. CDR3 nucleotide sequence: TGTGCCAGCAGTCCGGGACAACTAGAGGGTGGCTACACCTTC. Translating gives CASSPGQLEGGYTF.